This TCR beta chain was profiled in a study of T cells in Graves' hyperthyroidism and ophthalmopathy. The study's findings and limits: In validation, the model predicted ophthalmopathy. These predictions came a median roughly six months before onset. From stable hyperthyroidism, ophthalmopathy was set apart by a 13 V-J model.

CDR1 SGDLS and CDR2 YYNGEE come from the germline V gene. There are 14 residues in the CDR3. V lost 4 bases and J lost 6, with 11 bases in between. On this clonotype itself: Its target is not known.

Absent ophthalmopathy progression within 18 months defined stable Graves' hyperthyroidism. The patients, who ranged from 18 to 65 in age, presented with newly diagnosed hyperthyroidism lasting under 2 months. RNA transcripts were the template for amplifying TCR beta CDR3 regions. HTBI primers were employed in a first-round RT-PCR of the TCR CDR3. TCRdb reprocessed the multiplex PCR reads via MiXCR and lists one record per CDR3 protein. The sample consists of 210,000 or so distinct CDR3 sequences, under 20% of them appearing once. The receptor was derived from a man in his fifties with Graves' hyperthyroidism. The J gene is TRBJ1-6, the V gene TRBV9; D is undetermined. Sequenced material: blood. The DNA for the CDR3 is TGTGCCAGCAGCCTAGCGGGGAGTAATTCACCCCTCCACTTT. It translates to CASSLAGSNSPLHF. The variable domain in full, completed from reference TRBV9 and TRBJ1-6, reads DSGVTQTPKHLITATGQRVTLRCSPRSGDLSVYWYQQSLDQGLQFLIQYYNGEERAKGNILERFSAQQFPDLHSELNLSSLELGDSALYFCASSLAGSNSPLHFGNGTRLTVT.